A selection of T cell receptor beta chains follows, all from one sample in a study of T cell changes during pregnancy in multiple sclerosis. Clones were read by immunoSEQ multiplex PCR, and TCRdb kept only the in-frame ones, dropping some. The sample consists of 65,000 to 80,000 clones, 93% of them appearing once. The sequencing here drew on peripheral blood, taken in the second trimester of pregnancy. The source of these receptors is a female donor with multiple sclerosis, enrolled in a pregnancy study. Both conserved end residues are part of each CDR3. The D gene is left open where the match is weak. Only part of the rows carry a size: once, few, many, or a class if the clone is expanded.

d_call,clone_size,v_call,j_call,cdr3_nt,cdr3_aa
-,-,TRBV27,TRBJ2-2,TGTGCCAGCAGTCCCAGGGCCGGGGAGCTGTTTTTT,CASSPRAGELFF
-,-,TRBV5-6,TRBJ2-7,TGTGCCAGCAGCCGGGGCTCCTACGAGCAGTACTTC,CASSRGSYEQYF
-,-,TRBV27,TRBJ2-1,TGTGCCAGCAGCCTGCTAGGGGTCGCCTACAATGAGCAGTTCTTC,CASSLLGVAYNEQFF
-,-,TRBV5-6,TRBJ2-3,TGTGCCAGCAGCGATGCCGGGACACTTAACACAGATACGCAGTATTTT,CASSDAGTLNTDTQYF
-,-,TRBV5-8,TRBJ2-4,TGTGCCAGCAGCTTGGAGGGCAGCCCTGTGAGGGACATTCAGTACTTC,CASSLEGSPVRDIQYF
-,once,TRBV5-1,TRBJ1-4,TGCGCCAGCAGCTTGGATCGGGGTGGGGAAAAACTGTTTTTT,CASSLDRGGEKLFF
-,-,TRBV7-9,TRBJ2-2,TGTGCCAGCAGCCCAGACGGGGGCGGGGAGCTGTTTTTT,CASSPDGGGELFF
TRBD1,-,TRBV9,TRBJ1-2,TGTGCCAGCAGCCCAGGGACAGCTCTCGTTGGGAACTATGGCTACACCTTC,CASSPGTALVGNYGYTF
-,-,TRBV7-6,TRBJ2-5,TGTGCCAGCAGCTTAATACGAAGTGACACCGCACGGCGAGCGGTCCAGTACTTC,CASSLIRSDTARRAVQYF
TRBD2,few,TRBV6-4,TRBJ2-1,TGTGCCAGCAGTCCCGCGGGGGGCAAAAACAATGAGCAGTTCTTC,CASSPAGGKNNEQFF
-,-,TRBV10-3,TRBJ2-7,TGTGCCATCAGATCCCCAACGGCCTACGAGCAGTACTTC,CAIRSPTAYEQYF
-,-,TRBV7-8,TRBJ1-2,TGTGCCAGCAGCTTACTAAGACAGGCTCTCTATGGCTACACCTTC,CASSLLRQALYGYTF
-,-,TRBV4-2,TRBJ2-3,TGTGCCAGCAGCCAGCTACCTCTCGGGGGAGAGAACACAGATACGCAGTATTTT,CASSQLPLGGENTDTQYF
-,-,TRBV5-6,TRBJ2-2,TGTGCCAGCAGCCGTGGGACATCCACCGGGGAGCTGTTTTTT,CASSRGTSTGELFF
TRBD2,-,TRBV29-1,TRBJ2-1,TGCAGCCTCTGGGAGGGGAGCTCCTACAATGAGCAGTTCTTC,CSLWEGSSYNEQFF
-,-,TRBV7-2,TRBJ2-1,TGTGCCAGCAGCTTATTCGCCGGGCAGTTCTTC,CASSLFAGQFF
-,-,TRBV6-1,TRBJ1-6,TGTGCCAGCAGTGACTTCCTCGACAGCCAGAATTCACCCCTCCACTTT,CASSDFLDSQNSPLHF
TRBD1,-,TRBV6-5,TRBJ1-1,TGTGCCAGCAGTCAGGGACAGGGGAACGAGGCTGAAGCTTTCTTT,CASSQGQGNEAEAFF
-,-,TRBV4-1,TRBJ2-1,TGCGCCAGCAGCCATCCCACAGGGGGAGGGTCCACTGAGCAGTTCTTC,CASSHPTGGGSTEQFF
TRBD1,once,TRBV7-3,TRBJ2-5,TGTGCCAGCAGCTTAAAACAGGGGGGGACCCAGTACTTC,CASSLKQGGTQYF
-,-,TRBV29-1,TRBJ1-2,TGCAGCGTTGAAGAGGGGGCGGCCTATGGCTACACCTTC,CSVEEGAAYGYTF
TRBD2,-,TRBV7-3,TRBJ2-1,TGTGCCAGCAGCCCCCGCGGGGGCAATGAGCAGTTCTTC,CASSPRGGNEQFF
-,-,TRBV5-1,TRBJ2-1,TGCGCCAGCAGCCCGGAGCAGTCGTCCAGGGTGCAGTTCTTC,CASSPEQSSRVQFF
-,-,TRBV6-5,TRBJ2-7,TGTGCCAGCAGTTACTTGCAGTCCTACGAGCAGTACTTC,CASSYLQSYEQYF
TRBD1,-,TRBV5-4,TRBJ1-1,TGTGCCAGCAGCCGACAGGACAGGGGGCCGGGGACTGAAGCTTTCTTT,CASSRQDRGPGTEAFF
-,-,TRBV6-4,TRBJ2-3,TGTGCCAGCAGGGGCCTTGGGACAGATACGCAGTATTTT,CASRGLGTDTQYF
TRBD1,-,TRBV5-4,TRBJ2-5,TGTGCCAGCAGCTTGGTGGGCCGGGGGACAGGCCAAGAGACCCAGTACTTC,CASSLVGRGTGQETQYF
TRBD2,-,TRBV9,TRBJ2-1,TGTGCCAGCAGCGTAGGGGGGTCTGGCGGGGGGCCGATAGATGAGCAGTTCTTC,CASSVGGSGGGPIDEQFF
-,-,TRBV14,TRBJ2-5,TGTGCCAGCAGCCAAGCCGGGGGTGTACAGACCCAGTACTTC,CASSQAGGVQTQYF
-,-,TRBV6-4,TRBJ2-1,TGTGCCAGCAGTGACGGGGCAGGGGATTTGGATGAGCAGTTCTTC,CASSDGAGDLDEQFF
-,-,TRBV9,TRBJ1-1,TGTGCCAGCAGCGTAGAGCAGGAGGTTTTTACTGAAGCTTTCTTT,CASSVEQEVFTEAFF
-,-,TRBV4-1,TRBJ1-6,TGCGCCAGCAGCCAAGATCGGGACTTCACGCGGGGTAATTCACCCCTCCACTTT,CASSQDRDFTRGNSPLHF
TRBD1,-,TRBV11-3,TRBJ2-2,TGTGCCAGCAGCTCCGGGACAGCGAACACCGGGGAGCTGTTTTTT,CASSSGTANTGELFF
-,once,TRBV15,TRBJ1-4,TGTGCCACCAGCGGCCAGGGGAATAATGAAAAACTGTTTTTT,CATSGQGNNEKLFF
-,-,TRBV7-3,TRBJ2-2,TGTGCCAGCAGCTCAACCATCGGAGACACCGGGGAGCTGTTTTTT,CASSSTIGDTGELFF
-,-,TRBV9,TRBJ2-5,TGTGCCAGCAGCGTCTTGCGGAGGGGCGGGCGGGAGACCCAGTACTTC,CASSVLRRGGRETQYF
-,-,TRBV7-2,TRBJ2-5,TGTGCCAGCAGCCCCCGAGCAGCAGGCTGGGAGACCCAGTACTTC,CASSPRAAGWETQYF
TRBD2,-,TRBV2,TRBJ2-7,TGTGCCAGCAGTGACTCTGCGGGGGGGATCCCTTACGAGCAGTACTTC,CASSDSAGGIPYEQYF
TRBD2,-,TRBV9,TRBJ2-5,TGTGCCAGCAGCGTAGCTCGGGTAGCGGGGGGGTCTGAGACCCAGTACTTC,CASSVARVAGGSETQYF
TRBD1,once,TRBV29-1,TRBJ2-7,TGCAGCGTTGAAGGGACAGGACTCTACGAGCAGTACTTC,CSVEGTGLYEQYF
-,-,TRBV7-8,TRBJ2-1,TGTGCCAGCAGCGCCGTCGGTTACAATGAGCAGTTCTTC,CASSAVGYNEQFF
TRBD2,-,TRBV7-2,TRBJ2-3,TGTGCCAGCAGCCTCCTAGCGGGGGCGCGCACAGATACGCAGTATTTT,CASSLLAGARTDTQYF
-,-,TRBV18,TRBJ1-1,TGTGCCAGCTCACCTCAGGCAGACAGCACTGAAGCTTTCTTT,CASSPQADSTEAFF
TRBD2,-,TRBV19,TRBJ2-1,TGTGCCACCAGCCCCGGGAGGAATGAGCAGTTCTTC,CATSPGRNEQFF
-,-,TRBV2,TRBJ1-5,TGTGCCAGCTCCGAAGGGTGGGGCGATCAGCCCCAGCATTTT,CASSEGWGDQPQHF
TRBD1,-,TRBV11-2,TRBJ1-6,TGTGCCAGCAGCCCCGGACAGGGAGGATCACCCCTCCACTTT,CASSPGQGGSPLHF
-,once,TRBV10-3,TRBJ1-4,TGTGCCATCAGTGGCTCGGTTCTGGGCGGGCGTGAAAAACTGTTTTTT,CAISGSVLGGREKLFF
TRBD1,-,TRBV30,TRBJ2-1,TGTGCCTGGAGTGCTGACAGGGTTCTTTACAATGAGCAGTTCTTC,CAWSADRVLYNEQFF
TRBD2,-,TRBV7-8,TRBJ2-3,TGTGCCAGCATCACCCCTGGCGGGGGGGCGACAGATACGCAGTATTTT,CASITPGGGATDTQYF
-,-,TRBV20-1,TRBJ2-2,TGCAGTGCTCCTGACACCGGGGAGCTGTTTTTT,CSAPDTGELFF
-,-,TRBV2,TRBJ1-4,TGTGCCACCAATCGATTGGGGAGAGAAGAAAAACTGTTTTTT,CATNRLGREEKLFF
TRBD1,-,TRBV5-1,TRBJ1-2,TGCGCCAGCAGCTTAGCCAAGGCAACAGGGGCCGATGGCTACACCTTC,CASSLAKATGADGYTF